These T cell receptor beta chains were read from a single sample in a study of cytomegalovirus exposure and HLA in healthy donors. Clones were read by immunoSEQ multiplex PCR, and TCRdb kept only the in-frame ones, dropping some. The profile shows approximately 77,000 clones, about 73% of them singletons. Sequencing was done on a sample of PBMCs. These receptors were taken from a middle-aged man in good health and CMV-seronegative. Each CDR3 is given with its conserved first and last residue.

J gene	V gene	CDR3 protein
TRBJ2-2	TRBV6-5	CASGGGREWFGELFF
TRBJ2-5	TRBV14	CASSLYRGETQYF
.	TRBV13	CASSLGTPDGLEQYF
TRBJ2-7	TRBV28	CASSPLSSPGGLDEQYF
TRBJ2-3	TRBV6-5	CASRGSGPFTDTQYF
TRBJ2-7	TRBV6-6	CASSYDRYEQYF
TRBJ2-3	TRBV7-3	CASSLGAGDADTQYF
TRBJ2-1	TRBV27	CASSSPLGGSSYNEQFF
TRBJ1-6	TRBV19	CASSIQGTNSPLHF
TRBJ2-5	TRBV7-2	CASSPPRGETQYF
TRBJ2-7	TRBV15	CATSRTGTGGHEQYF
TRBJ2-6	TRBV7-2	CASSLAGTSSGANVLTF
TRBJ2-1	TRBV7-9	CASSSPGTSGNNEQFF
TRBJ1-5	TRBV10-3	CAISPQGQDHQPQHF
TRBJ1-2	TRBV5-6	CATKTGGIGGYTF
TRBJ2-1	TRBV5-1	CASSFFGTGGQMTYNEQFF
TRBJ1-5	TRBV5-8	CASSLSSGVFGFYGNQPQHF
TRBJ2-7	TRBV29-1	CSVELQGSTYEQYF
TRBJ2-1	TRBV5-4	CASSLKREIRNEQFF
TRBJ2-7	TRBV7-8	CASSLSSGGSPSYEQYF
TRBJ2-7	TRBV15	CATSRDLASLGPYEQYF
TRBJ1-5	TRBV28	CASQRQSNQPQHF
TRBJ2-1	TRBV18	CASSQDRGGWNEQFF
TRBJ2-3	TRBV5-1	CASSIGLAGVDTQYF
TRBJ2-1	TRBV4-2	CASSRVDEQFF
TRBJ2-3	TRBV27	CASSSAGLAGPADTQYF
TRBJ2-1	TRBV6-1	CASSEVGPGFNEQFF
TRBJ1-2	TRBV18	CASSPFLKTGDYGYTF
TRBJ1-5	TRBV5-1	CASSLTGLSNQPQHF
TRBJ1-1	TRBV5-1	CASSLEVQGEAFF
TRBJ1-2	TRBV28	CASSALSHPGQQLANYGYTF
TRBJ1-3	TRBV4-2	CASSPRQGAFGNTIYF
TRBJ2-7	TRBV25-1	CASSVTGTYEQYF
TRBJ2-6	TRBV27	CASRHLYRDKANVLTF
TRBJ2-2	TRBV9	CASTASRDAYDTGELFF
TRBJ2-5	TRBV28	CASSSTPPSQETQYF
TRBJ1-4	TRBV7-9	CASSLGDRAEKLFF
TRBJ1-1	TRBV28	CASQMNTEAFF
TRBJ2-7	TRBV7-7	CASSLYQGYEQYF
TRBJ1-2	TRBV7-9	CASSLERSYGYTF
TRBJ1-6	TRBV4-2	CASSQVGQNSPLHF
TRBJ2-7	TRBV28	CASSSDRPPYEQYF
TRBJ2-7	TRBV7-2	CASSFGTSGELAYEQYF
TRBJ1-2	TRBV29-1	CSVGGPKNGYTF
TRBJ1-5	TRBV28	CASSLVGTGTGISNQPQHF
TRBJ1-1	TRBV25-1	CASSGTGGKAFF
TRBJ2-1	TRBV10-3	CAIGGTSGRVHNEQFF
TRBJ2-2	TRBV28	CASSRDRGADTGELFF
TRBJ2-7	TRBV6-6	CASNGLAGGTYEQYF
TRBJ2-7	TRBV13	CASSPTRQGSHEQYF
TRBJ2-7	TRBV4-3	CASSQSRLAGTSEQYF
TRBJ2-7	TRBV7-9	CASSYRTAYEQYF
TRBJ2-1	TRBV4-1	CASSQVAGVGNEQFF
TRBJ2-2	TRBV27	CASRVTRLNTGELFF